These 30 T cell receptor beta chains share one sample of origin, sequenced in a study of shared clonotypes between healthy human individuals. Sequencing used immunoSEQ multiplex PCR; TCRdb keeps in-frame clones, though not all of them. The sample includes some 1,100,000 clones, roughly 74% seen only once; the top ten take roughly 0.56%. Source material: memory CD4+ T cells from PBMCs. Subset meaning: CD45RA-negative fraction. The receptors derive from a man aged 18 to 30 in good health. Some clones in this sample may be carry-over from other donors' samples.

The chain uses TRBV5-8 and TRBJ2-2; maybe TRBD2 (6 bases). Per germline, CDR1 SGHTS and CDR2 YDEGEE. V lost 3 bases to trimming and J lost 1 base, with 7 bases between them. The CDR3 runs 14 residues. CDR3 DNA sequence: TGTGCCAGCAGCTGGGGGGAGAACACCGGGGAGCTGTTTTTT. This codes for CASSWGENTGELFF. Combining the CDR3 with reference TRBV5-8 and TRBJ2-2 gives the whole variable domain EAGVTQSPTHLIKTRGQQATLRCSPISGHTSVYWYQQALGLGLQFLLWYDEGEERNRGNFPPRFSGRQFPNYSSELNVNALELEDSALYLCASSWGENTGELFFGEGSRLTVL.

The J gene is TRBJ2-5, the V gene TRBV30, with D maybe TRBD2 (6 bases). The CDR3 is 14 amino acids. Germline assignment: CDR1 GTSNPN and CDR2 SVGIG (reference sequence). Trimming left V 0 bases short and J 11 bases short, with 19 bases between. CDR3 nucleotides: TGTGCCTGGAGTGTTATTGGGACTGGCCAGGAGCAGTACTTC. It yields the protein CAWSVIGTGQEQYF. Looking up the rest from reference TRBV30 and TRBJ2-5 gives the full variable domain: SQTIHQWPATLVQPVGSPLSLECTVEGTSNPNLYWYRQAAGRGLQLLFYSVGIGQISSEVPQNLSASRPQDRQFILSSKKLLLSDSGFYLCAWSVIGTGQEQYFGPGTRLLVL.

The CDR3 DNA sequence: TGTGCCAGTAGGAGGGGGGCTAGGAAGGAGCATGAGCAGTTCTTC. This codes for CASRRGARKEHEQFF. This chain joins TRBV19 and TRBJ2-1; D possibly uses TRBD1 or TRBD2 (6 bases each). The CDR3 is 15 residues long. The V gene's germline CDR1 is LNHDA and CDR2 SQIVND (reference sequence). Trimming removed 6 bases from V and 8 bases from J, with 20 bases in between. Full variable domain (rest looked up from reference TRBV19 and TRBJ2-1): DGGITQSPKYLFRKEGQNVTLSCEQNLNHDAMYWYRQDPGQGLRLIYYSQIVNDFQKGDIAEGYSVSREKKESFPLTVTSAQKNPTAFYLCASRRGARKEHEQFFGPGTRLTVL.

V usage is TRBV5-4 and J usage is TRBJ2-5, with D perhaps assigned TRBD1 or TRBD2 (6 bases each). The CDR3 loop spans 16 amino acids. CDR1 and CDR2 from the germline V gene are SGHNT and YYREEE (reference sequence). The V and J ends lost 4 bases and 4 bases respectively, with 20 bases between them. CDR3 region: CASSPGGGPVGETQYF. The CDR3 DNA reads TGTGCCAGCAGCCCCGGGGGCGGCCCGGTGGGAGAGACCCAGTACTTC.

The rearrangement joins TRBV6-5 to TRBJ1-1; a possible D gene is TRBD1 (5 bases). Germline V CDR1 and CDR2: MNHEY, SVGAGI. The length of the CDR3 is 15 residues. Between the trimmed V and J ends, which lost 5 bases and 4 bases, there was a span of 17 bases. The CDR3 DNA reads TGTGCCAGCAGTGGAACTTTAGGGGTAGGCACTGAAGCTTTCTTT. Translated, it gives CASSGTLGVGTEAFF.

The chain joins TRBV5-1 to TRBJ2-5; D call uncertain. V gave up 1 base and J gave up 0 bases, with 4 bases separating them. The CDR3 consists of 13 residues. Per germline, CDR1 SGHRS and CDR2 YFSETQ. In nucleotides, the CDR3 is TGCGCCAGCAGCTTGTCAAACCAAGAGACCCAGTACTTC. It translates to CASSLSNQETQYF. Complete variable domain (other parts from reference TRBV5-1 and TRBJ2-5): KAGVTQTPRYLIKTRGQQVTLSCSPISGHRSVSWYQQTPGQGLQFLFEYFSETQRNKGNFPGRFSGRQFSNSRSEMNVSTLELGDSALYLCASSLSNQETQYFGPGTRLLVL.

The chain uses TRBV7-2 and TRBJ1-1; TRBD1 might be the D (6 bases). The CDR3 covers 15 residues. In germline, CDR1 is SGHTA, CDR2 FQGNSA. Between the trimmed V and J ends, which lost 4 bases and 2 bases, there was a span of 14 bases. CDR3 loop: CASSYGGAPNTEAFF. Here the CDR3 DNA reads TGTGCCAGCAGCTACGGGGGGGCTCCCAACACTGAAGCTTTCTTT.

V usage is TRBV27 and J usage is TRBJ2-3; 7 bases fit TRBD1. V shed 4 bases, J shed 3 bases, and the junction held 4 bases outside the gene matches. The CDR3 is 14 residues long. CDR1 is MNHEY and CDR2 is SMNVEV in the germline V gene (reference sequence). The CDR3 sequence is CASSSRGLTDTQYF. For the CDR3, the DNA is TGTGCCAGCAGTTCCAGGGGGTTGACAGATACGCAGTATTTT.

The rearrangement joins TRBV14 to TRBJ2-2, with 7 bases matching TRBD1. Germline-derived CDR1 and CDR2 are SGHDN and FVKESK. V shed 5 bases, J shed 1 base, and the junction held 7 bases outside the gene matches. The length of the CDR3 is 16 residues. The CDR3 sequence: CASSDRVLLNTGELFF. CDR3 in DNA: TGTGCCAGCAGCGACAGGGTTTTACTGAACACCGGGGAGCTGTTTTTT.

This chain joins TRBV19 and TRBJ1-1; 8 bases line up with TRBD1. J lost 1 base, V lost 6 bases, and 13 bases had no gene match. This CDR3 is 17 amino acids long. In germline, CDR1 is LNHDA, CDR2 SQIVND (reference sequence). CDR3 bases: TGTGCCAGTAGCGAAGGACAGGGTTCTTCAGGGAACACTGAAGCTTTCTTT. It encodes CASSEGQGSSGNTEAFF.

The CDR3 bases are TGTGCCAGCAGCTTAGGAGGAAATAGCGGGAGTGCAGATACGCAGTATTTT. As protein: CASSLGGNSGSADTQYF. The chain couples TRBV7-9 to TRBJ2-3, with 9 bases that match TRBD2. The CDR3 is made up of 17 amino acids. From germline, CDR1 is SEHNR and CDR2 FQNEAQ (reference sequence). Trimming at V came to 1 base and at J to 4 bases, leaving 9 bases not matched to a gene.

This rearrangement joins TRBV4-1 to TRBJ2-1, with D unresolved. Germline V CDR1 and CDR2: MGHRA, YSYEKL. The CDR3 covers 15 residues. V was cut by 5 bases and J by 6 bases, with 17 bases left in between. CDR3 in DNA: TGCGCCAGCAGCTCGGTGGACGGAAAAACCAATGAGCAGTTCTTC. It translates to CASSSVDGKTNEQFF.

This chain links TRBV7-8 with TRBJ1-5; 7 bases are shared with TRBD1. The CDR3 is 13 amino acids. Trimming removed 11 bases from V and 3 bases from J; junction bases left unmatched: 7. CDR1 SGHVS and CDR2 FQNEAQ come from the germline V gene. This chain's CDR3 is CAVQGMNNQPQHF. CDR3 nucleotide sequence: TGTGCCGTACAGGGGATGAACAATCAGCCCCAGCATTTT.

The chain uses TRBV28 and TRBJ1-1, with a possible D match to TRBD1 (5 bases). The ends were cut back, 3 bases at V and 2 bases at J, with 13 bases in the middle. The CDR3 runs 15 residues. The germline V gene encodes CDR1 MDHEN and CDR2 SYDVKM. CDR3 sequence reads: CASSFVGGFNTEAFF. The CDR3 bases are TGTGCCAGCAGTTTCGTCGGGGGATTCAACACTGAAGCTTTCTTT.

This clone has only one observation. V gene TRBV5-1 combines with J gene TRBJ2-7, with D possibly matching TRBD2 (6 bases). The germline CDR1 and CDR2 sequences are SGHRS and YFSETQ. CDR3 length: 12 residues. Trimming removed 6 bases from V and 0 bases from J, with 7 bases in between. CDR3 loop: CASTEGSYEQYF. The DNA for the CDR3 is TGCGCCAGCACGGAGGGCTCCTACGAGCAGTACTTC. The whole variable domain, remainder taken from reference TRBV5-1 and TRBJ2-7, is KAGVTQTPRYLIKTRGQQVTLSCSPISGHRSVSWYQQTPGQGLQFLFEYFSETQRNKGNFPGRFSGRQFSNSRSEMNVSTLELGDSALYLCASTEGSYEQYFGPGTRLTVT.

In DNA form, the CDR3 reads TGTGCCAGCAGCTTACTGGCTGGCGGGGAGCTGTTTTTT. Translated: CASSLLAGGELFF. The chain has TRBV5-5 and TRBJ2-2; D gene ambiguous. Germline loops: CDR1 SGHKS, CDR2 YYEKEE (reference sequence). The V end lost 2 bases, the J end lost 7 bases, and 9 bases lay between the germline ends. The CDR3 consists of 13 residues.

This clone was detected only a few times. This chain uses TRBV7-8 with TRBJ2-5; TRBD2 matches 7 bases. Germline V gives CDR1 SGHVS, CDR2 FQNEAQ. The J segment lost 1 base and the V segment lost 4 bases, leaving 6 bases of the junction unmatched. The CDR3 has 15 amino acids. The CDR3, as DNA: TGTGCCAGCAGCTGGGAGCGGGGCCCCCAAGAGACCCAGTACTTC. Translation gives CASSWERGPQETQYF.

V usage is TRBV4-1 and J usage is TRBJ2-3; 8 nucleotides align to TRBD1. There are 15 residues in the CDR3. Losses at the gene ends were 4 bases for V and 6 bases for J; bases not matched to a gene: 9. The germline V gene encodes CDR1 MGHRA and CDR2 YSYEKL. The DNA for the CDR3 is TGCGCCAGCAGCCCCCACGGCCAGGGGGCTGATACGCAGTATTTT. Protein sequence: CASSPHGQGADTQYF.

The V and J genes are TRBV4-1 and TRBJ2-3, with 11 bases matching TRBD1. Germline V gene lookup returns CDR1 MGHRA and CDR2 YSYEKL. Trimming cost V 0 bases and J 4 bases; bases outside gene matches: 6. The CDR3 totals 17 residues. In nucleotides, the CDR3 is TGCGCCAGCAGCCAAGAAGGACAGGGGGCGCGCCCAGATACGCAGTATTTT. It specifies CASSQEGQGARPDTQYF.

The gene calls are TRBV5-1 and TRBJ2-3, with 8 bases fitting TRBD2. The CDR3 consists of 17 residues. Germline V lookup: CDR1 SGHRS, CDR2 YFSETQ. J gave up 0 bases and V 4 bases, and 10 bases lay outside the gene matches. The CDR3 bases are TGCGCCAGCAGCGTTGGTCTAGCGGGCCTTAGCACAGATACGCAGTATTTT. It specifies CASSVGLAGLSTDTQYF.

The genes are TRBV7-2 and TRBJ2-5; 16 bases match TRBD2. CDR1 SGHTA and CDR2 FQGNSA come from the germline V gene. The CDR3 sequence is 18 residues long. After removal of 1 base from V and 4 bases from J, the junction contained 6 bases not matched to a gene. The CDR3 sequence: CASSLGGLAGGPGETQYF. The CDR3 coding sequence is TGTGCCAGCAGCTTAGGGGGACTAGCGGGAGGGCCGGGAGAGACCCAGTACTTC.

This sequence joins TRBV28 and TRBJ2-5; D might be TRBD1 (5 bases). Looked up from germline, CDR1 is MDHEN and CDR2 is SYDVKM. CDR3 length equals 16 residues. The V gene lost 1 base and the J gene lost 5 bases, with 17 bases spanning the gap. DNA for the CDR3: TGTGCCAGCAGTTTATCGAACAGGCTCCAAGGGGAGACCCAGTACTTC. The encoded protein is CASSLSNRLQGETQYF.

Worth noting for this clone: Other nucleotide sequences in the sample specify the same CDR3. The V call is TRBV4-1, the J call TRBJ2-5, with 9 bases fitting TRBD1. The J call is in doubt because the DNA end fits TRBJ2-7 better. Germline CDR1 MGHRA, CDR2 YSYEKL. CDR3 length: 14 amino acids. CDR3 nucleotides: TGCGCCAGCAGCCTCCGGGACAGGGACTACGAGCAGTACTTC. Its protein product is CASSLRDRDYEQYF.

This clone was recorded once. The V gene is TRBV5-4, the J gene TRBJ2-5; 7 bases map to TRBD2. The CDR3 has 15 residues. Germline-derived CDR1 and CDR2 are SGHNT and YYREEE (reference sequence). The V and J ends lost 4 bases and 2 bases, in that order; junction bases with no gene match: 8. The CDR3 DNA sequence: TGTGCCAGCAGCCCTACTAGCGCCGATCAAGAGACCCAGTACTTC. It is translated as CASSPTSADQETQYF.

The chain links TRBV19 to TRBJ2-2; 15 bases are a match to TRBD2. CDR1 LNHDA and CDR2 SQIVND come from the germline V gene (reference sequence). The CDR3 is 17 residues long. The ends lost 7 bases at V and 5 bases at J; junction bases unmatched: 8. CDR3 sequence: CASMRTSGRANTGELFF. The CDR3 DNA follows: TGTGCCAGTATGCGGACTAGCGGGAGGGCCAATACCGGGGAGCTGTTTTTT.

CDR3 nucleotide sequence: TGCAGCGTTTCGGAGGAGCCCTATGGCTACACCTTC. Protein sequence: CSVSEEPYGYTF. J is TRBJ1-2 and V is TRBV29-1; D unclear. Per the germline V gene, CDR1 is SQVTM and CDR2 is ANQGSEA. The CDR3 totals 12 residues. V gave up 5 bases and J gave up 4 bases, with 11 bases separating them.

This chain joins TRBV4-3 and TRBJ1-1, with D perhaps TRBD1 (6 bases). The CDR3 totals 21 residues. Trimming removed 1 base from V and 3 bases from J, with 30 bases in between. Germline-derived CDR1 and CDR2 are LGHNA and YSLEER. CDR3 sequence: CASSQVYEFVEQGGWDTEAFF. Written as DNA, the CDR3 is TGCGCCAGCAGCCAAGTTTACGAATTCGTGGAACAGGGAGGTTGGGACACTGAAGCTTTCTTT.

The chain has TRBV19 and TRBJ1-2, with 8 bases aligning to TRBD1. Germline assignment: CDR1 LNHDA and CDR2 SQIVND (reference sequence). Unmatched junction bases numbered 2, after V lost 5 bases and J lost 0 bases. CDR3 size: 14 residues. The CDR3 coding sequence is TGTGCCAGTAGTGGGGACAGGACTAACTATGGCTACACCTTC. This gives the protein CASSGDRTNYGYTF.

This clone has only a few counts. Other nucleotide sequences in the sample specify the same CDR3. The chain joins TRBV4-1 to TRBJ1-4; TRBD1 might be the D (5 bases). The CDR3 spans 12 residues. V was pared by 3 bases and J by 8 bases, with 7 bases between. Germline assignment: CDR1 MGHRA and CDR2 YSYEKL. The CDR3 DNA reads TGCGCCAGCAGCCAGCGGGACGAAAAACTGTTTTTT. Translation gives CASSQRDEKLFF.

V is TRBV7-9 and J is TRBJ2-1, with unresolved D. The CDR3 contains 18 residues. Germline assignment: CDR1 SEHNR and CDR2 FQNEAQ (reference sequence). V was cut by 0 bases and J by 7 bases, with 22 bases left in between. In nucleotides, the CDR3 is TGTGCCAGCAGCTTAGCGCTAGTGGAGTCTCCCTCACAGAATGAGCAGTTCTTC. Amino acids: CASSLALVESPSQNEQFF. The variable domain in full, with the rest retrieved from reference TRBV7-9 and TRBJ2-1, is DTGVSQNPRHKITKRGQNVTFRCDPISEHNRLYWYRQTLGQGPEFLTYFQNEAQLEKSRLLSDRFSAERPKGSFSTLEIQRTEQGDSAMYLCASSLALVESPSQNEQFFGPGTRLTVL.